The 27 T cell receptor beta chains presented below share a single source sample, sequenced in a study of cytomegalovirus exposure and HLA in healthy donors. PCR was performed using 60 Vbeta and 13 Jbeta primers. The repertoire was sequenced with immunoSEQ multiplex PCR; TCRdb's copy has only in-frame clones and lacks some. The sample records about 170,000 clones, around 80% being singletons. The specimen sequenced was PBMCs. Receptors were obtained from a male donor in good health and CMV-seronegative.

V usage is TRBV5-6 and J usage is TRBJ2-7; D is perhaps TRBD2 (5 bases). V was pared by 2 bases and J by 8 bases, with 20 bases between. Germline V gene data show CDR1 as SGHDT and CDR2 as YYEEEE. This CDR3 has 15 amino acids. The DNA of the CDR3 is TGTGCCAGCAGCTTATCGGGATCTACCCGCGGGCAGCAGTACTTC. It translates to CASSLSGSTRGQQYF.

The chain links TRBV19 to TRBJ2-5; the match to TRBD2 covers 13 bases. Germline V gene data show CDR1 as LNHDA and CDR2 as SQIVND (reference sequence). V was clipped by 4 bases and J by 13 bases; unmatched bases: 6. CDR3 length: 13 residues. In nucleotides, the CDR3 is TGTGCCAGTAGTACCACTAGCGGGAGGGCCCCGTACTTC. This encodes CASSTTSGRAPYF.

The V call is TRBV27, the J call TRBJ2-1, with 13 nucleotides matching TRBD2. Germline V gene lookup returns CDR1 MNHEY and CDR2 SMNVEV (reference sequence). With 2 bases clipped from V and 7 bases from J, the junction kept 5 bases outside the gene matches. CDR3 size: 16 residues. The CDR3 is CASSLVGLAGVNEQFF. CDR3 sequence (DNA): TGTGCCAGCAGTTTAGTCGGACTAGCGGGAGTGAATGAGCAGTTCTTC.

V usage is TRBV4-2 and J usage is TRBJ1-1, with TRBD1 matching over 7 bases. Losses at the gene ends were 1 base for V and 0 bases for J; bases not matched to a gene: 5. CDR3 length equals 16 residues. Germline V lookup: CDR1 LGHNA, CDR2 YNFKEQ. The CDR3 coding sequence is TGTGCCAGCAGCCAAGTTGGGACAGAGCTGAACACTGAAGCTTTCTTT. Translating it yields CASSQVGTELNTEAFF.

The chain couples TRBV19 to TRBJ1-1; D possibly corresponds to TRBD1 (5 bases). Germline values: CDR1 LNHDA, CDR2 SQIVND (reference sequence). This CDR3 has 14 residues. The ends were cut back, 2 bases at V and 0 bases at J, with 7 bases in the middle. The CDR3 sequence: CASSIRGMNTEAFF. CDR3 sequence (DNA): TGTGCCAGTAGTATAAGGGGTATGAACACTGAAGCTTTCTTT.

V gene TRBV29-1 combines with J gene TRBJ2-7, with a possible D match to TRBD1 (6 bases). The CDR3 length is 11 residues. V was cut by 7 bases and J by 4 bases, with 11 bases left in between. Per the germline V gene, CDR1 is SQVTM and CDR2 is ANQGSEA. CDR3 nucleotides: TGCAGCGCCGGACAGAGTTACGAGCAGTACTTC. Protein: CSAGQSYEQYF.

This chain connects TRBV7-8 to TRBJ2-3, with 8 bases identical to TRBD2. The germline CDR1 and CDR2 sequences are SGHVS and FQNEAQ. The CDR3 extends over 16 amino acids. V was pared by 1 base and J by 4 bases, with 7 bases of the junction left unmatched. The CDR3 DNA reads TGTGCCAGCAGCTTAGAACGGACTAGCCTCCCAGATACGCAGTATTTT. Translation gives CASSLERTSLPDTQYF.

This chain links TRBV7-2 with TRBJ1-2, with a tentative D call TRBD1 (6 bases). Deletions cut 4 bases from V and 7 bases from J, with 13 bases between. The CDR3 loop spans 13 amino acids. CDR1 is SGHTA and CDR2 is FQGNSA in the germline V gene. CDR3 in amino acids: CASSSYRDSGYTF. CDR3 nucleotides: TGTGCCAGCAGCTCCTACAGGGATTCTGGCTACACCTTC.

The genes are TRBV7-3 and TRBJ2-1, with unresolved D. The germline gives CDR1 SGHTA, CDR2 FQGTGA. Deletions cut 5 bases from V and 6 bases from J, with 11 bases between. The length of the CDR3 is 13 residues. CDR3 residues: CASSLAGLNEQFF. The CDR3 DNA reads as TGTGCCAGCAGCCTGGCAGGCCTCAATGAGCAGTTCTTC.

The gene calls are TRBV27 and TRBJ2-7; tentatively, D is TRBD1 (5 bases). V lost 0 bases to trimming and J lost 5 bases, with 11 bases between them. This CDR3 contains 14 residues. Germline-derived CDR1 and CDR2 are MNHEY and SMNVEV (reference sequence). CDR3 in amino acids: CASSLSAGSHEQYF. For the CDR3, the DNA is TGTGCCAGCAGTTTATCGGCAGGGTCCCACGAGCAGTACTTC.

The chain combines TRBV14 with TRBJ2-5, with TRBD2 identical over 12 bases. The DNA end favors TRBJ2-7, so the J call may be wrong. Germline V gene data show CDR1 as SGHDN and CDR2 as FVKESK. The CDR3 is made up of 15 amino acids. In nucleotides, the CDR3 is TGTGCCAGCAGCCATGGACTAGCGGGAACCTACGAGCAGTACTTC. Translation: CASSHGLAGTYEQYF.

This clone was recorded once. The chain is built from TRBV18 and TRBJ2-5, with 13 bases aligning to TRBD2. J lost 7 bases, V lost 5 bases, and 10 bases had no gene match. Germline V gives CDR1 KGHSH, CDR2 LQKENI. There are 16 residues in the CDR3. CDR3 residues: CASSARLAGGPGTQYF. DNA of the CDR3: TGTGCCAGCTCAGCGAGACTAGCGGGGGGCCCGGGGACCCAGTACTTC.

For this clone: The DNA is omitted, as the CDR3 cannot be located on it reliably, and the CDR3 follows TCRdb's listing. J is TRBJ2-7 and V is TRBV25-1; the table calls TRBD2, which could not be checked here. CDR1 MGHDK and CDR2 SYGVNS come from the germline V gene. The CDR3 sequence runs 13 residues, both termini included. The CDR3: CYACGGYSYEQYF.

This clone was detected once. The chain recombines TRBV27 with TRBJ2-7, with unresolved D. The V and J ends lost 7 bases and 0 bases respectively, with 7 bases between them. Germline-derived CDR1 and CDR2 are MNHEY and SMNVEV (reference sequence). This CDR3 has 12 amino acids. The DNA for the CDR3 is TGTGCCAGCATGGGCAGCTCCTACGAGCAGTACTTC. This sequence encodes CASMGSSYEQYF.

J is TRBJ2-5 and V is TRBV18; the D gene is possibly TRBD1 (6 bases). The CDR3 totals 14 residues. V shed 1 base and J shed 2 bases, with 8 bases lying between them. Looked up from germline, CDR1 is KGHSH and CDR2 is LQKENI. Written as DNA, the CDR3 is TGTGCCAGCTCACCACTTGGACAGCAAGAGACCCAGTACTTC. Residues: CASSPLGQQETQYF.

The chain carries TRBV27 and TRBJ2-3; D might be TRBD1 (6 bases). Trimming shortened V by 3 bases and J by 0 bases, and 16 bases separated the two germline ends. This CDR3 has 17 amino acids. In germline, CDR1 is MNHEY, CDR2 SMNVEV (reference sequence). CDR3 DNA sequence: TGTGCCAGCAGTTTGTGGCGAACAGGGCTTAGCACAGATACGCAGTATTTT. This translates into CASSLWRTGLSTDTQYF.

The chain recombines TRBV5-6 with TRBJ2-5; D gene unclear. The V end lost 1 base, the J end lost 5 bases, and 3 bases lay between the germline ends. Germline loops: CDR1 SGHDT, CDR2 YYEEEE. The CDR3 consists of 11 residues. CDR3 amino acids: CASSLSETQYF. In DNA form, the CDR3 reads TGTGCCAGCAGCTTGTCGGAGACCCAGTACTTC.

This clone was counted a single time. V gene TRBV7-2 combines with J gene TRBJ2-5; no clear D. The J call may not be correct, given that the DNA end is closer to TRBJ2-7. This CDR3 is built from 11 residues. Germline CDR1 and CDR2: SGHTA and FQGNSA. CDR3: CASSASYEQYF. CDR3 nucleotide sequence: TGTGCCAGCAGCGCGTCCTACGAGCAGTACTTC.

The chain links TRBV7-6 to TRBJ1-2, with no clear D. Trimming shortened V by 1 base and J by 2 bases, and 5 bases separated the two germline ends. This CDR3 comprises 13 residues. Per germline, CDR1 SGHVS and CDR2 FNYEAQ. The DNA for the CDR3 is TGTGCCAGCAGCTTAGTTCAGAACTATGGCTACACCTTC. Protein sequence: CASSLVQNYGYTF.

To note about this clone: Its ends do not fully match the called genes, so a read error is possible. The chain carries TRBV7-9 and TRBJ2-7; 10 nucleotides align to TRBD1. CDR3 length: 16 amino acids. Germline values: CDR1 SEHNR, CDR2 FQNEAQ (reference sequence). The CDR3: CSSSLAGQGVSYEQYF. CDR3 nucleotides: TGTTCCAGCAGCTTAGCTGGACAGGGGGTAAGCTACGAGCAGTACTTC.

The CDR3 nucleotides read TGTGCCAGCAGCGGCAGGACAGGGGGGGGAGATACGCAGTATTTT. As protein: CASSGRTGGGDTQYF. The chain recombines TRBV7-6 with TRBJ2-3; 10 bases align to TRBD1. This CDR3 contains 15 residues. The germline V gene has CDR1 SGHVS and CDR2 FNYEAQ. The junction had 7 bases not matched to a gene; V was cut back by 5 bases and J by 5 bases.

The rearrangement links TRBV18 to TRBJ1-2; 9 bases are shared with TRBD1. Losses at the gene ends were 6 bases for V and 4 bases for J; bases not matched to a gene: 6. This CDR3 is built from 14 residues. Germline V gene lookup returns CDR1 KGHSH and CDR2 LQKENI. CDR3: CASSPGQGFYGYTF. The CDR3 region has the DNA TGTGCCAGCTCCCCCGGACAGGGGTTCTATGGCTACACCTTC.

The chain has TRBV27 and TRBJ2-1; 13 nucleotides match TRBD2. Germline CDR1 MNHEY, CDR2 SMNVEV (reference sequence). This CDR3 is 16 amino acids long. Germline trimming cut 0 bases from V and 7 bases from J; bases unmatched to any gene: 3. Written as DNA, the CDR3 is TGTGCCAGCAGTTTATCGACTAGCGGGGGGCAAAATGAGCAGTTCTTC. Residues: CASSLSTSGGQNEQFF.

This chain links TRBV18 with TRBJ2-5, with 9 bases matching TRBD1. The V gene's germline CDR1 is KGHSH and CDR2 LQKENI. V was pared by 2 bases and J by 4 bases, with 11 bases of the junction left unmatched. This CDR3 comprises 17 residues. CDR3 DNA sequence: TGTGCCAGCTCACCAACCCCGGGACAGGGTTTAGGAGAGACCCAGTACTTC. It specifies CASSPTPGQGLGETQYF.

The J gene is TRBJ2-3, the V gene TRBV27; D might be TRBD1 (7 bases). The germline V and J ends were trimmed by 0 bases and 8 bases, with 15 bases remaining between them. CDR3 length: 15 amino acids. CDR1 MNHEY and CDR2 SMNVEV come from the germline V gene (reference sequence). The CDR3 nucleotides are TGTGCCAGCAGTTTATCGCGCAGGGGGGTCGGTACGCAGTATTTT. This encodes CASSLSRRGVGTQYF.

This chain joins TRBV6-5 and TRBJ1-3, with D tentatively TRBD1 (6 bases). V lost 6 bases and J lost 3, with 12 bases in between. Germline V gene sequence: CDR1 MNHEY, CDR2 SVGAGI. The CDR3 length is 14 residues. Here the CDR3 DNA reads TGTGCCAGCAGAAAAGGGGGAGATGGAAACACCATATATTTT. This codes for CASRKGGDGNTIYF.

The CDR3 sequence is CASRFTGQGAGYGYTF. CDR3 sequence (DNA): TGTGCCAGCAGATTCACCGGACAGGGCGCGGGGTATGGCTACACCTTC. The chain couples TRBV7-2 to TRBJ1-2; 8 bases match TRBD1. V lost 6 bases, J lost 5 bases, and 14 bases stayed unmatched. Germline V lookup: CDR1 SGHTA, CDR2 FQGNSA. This CDR3 is built from 16 residues.